Below, 20 T cell receptor beta chains from the same sample are listed, as sequenced in a study of cytotoxic CD8 clonotypes in ibrutinib-treated CLL. TCRdb's copy holds only in-frame clones and misses some; the assay was immunoSEQ multiplex PCR. The sample holds approximately 190,000 clones, about 75% seen once. The specimen comprised PBMCs, sampled after 12 months of ibrutinib treatment. All receptors derive from a human donor with chronic lymphocytic leukemia.

This rearrangement joins TRBV6-5 to TRBJ1-2; 8 nucleotides align to TRBD1. Trimming took 8 bases from V and 4 from J; bases not matched to a gene: 12. From germline, CDR1 is MNHEY and CDR2 SVGAGI. The CDR3 has 15 residues. Written as DNA, the CDR3 is TGTGCCAGCCACCTCCCCGGACAGGGCCTCTATGGCTACACCTTC. This gives the protein CASHLPGQGLYGYTF.

The gene calls are TRBV9 and TRBJ2-7; the match to TRBD2 covers 8 bases. With V trimmed by 5 bases and J by 3 bases, 7 bases remained unmatched. This CDR3 contains 14 residues. Germline lookup yields CDR1 SGDLS and CDR2 YYNGEE. CDR3 in amino acids: CASSRLSGSYEQYF. Written as DNA, the CDR3 is TGTGCCAGCAGTCGACTAAGCGGGAGCTACGAGCAGTACTTC.

The gene calls are TRBV30 and TRBJ2-6; D call uncertain. Germline loops: CDR1 GTSNPN, CDR2 SVGIG (reference sequence). V was shortened by 0 bases and J by 9 bases, with 12 bases between the two germline ends. This CDR3 comprises 14 residues. The CDR3 DNA reads as TGTGCCTGGAGTGTAGGCGGTCAGAACAACGTCCTGACTTTC. Protein: CAWSVGGQNNVLTF.

This clone was detected once. This chain joins TRBV9 and TRBJ2-7, with TRBD1 matching 8 bases. Losses at the gene ends were 3 bases for V and 5 bases for J; bases not matched to a gene: 7. This CDR3 has 14 residues. Germline-derived CDR1 and CDR2 are SGDLS and YYNGEE. The chain's CDR3 is CASSAGQGVNEQYF. The CDR3 DNA sequence: TGTGCCAGCAGCGCCGGACAGGGAGTCAACGAGCAGTACTTC.

This chain uses TRBV10-2 with TRBJ2-3, with D maybe TRBD2 (6 bases). V dropped 6 bases and J dropped 2 bases, with 15 bases sitting between them. The CDR3 is 15 amino acids. Germline CDR1 WSHSY, CDR2 SAAADI. This chain's CDR3 is CASRPAGRVTDTQYF. The CDR3 DNA is TGCGCCAGCAGGCCAGCGGGCCGCGTCACAGATACGCAGTATTTT.

Here the CDR3 reads CASSLTLDYYEQFF. For the CDR3, the DNA is TGTGCCAGCAGCCTCACCTTGGACTATTATGAGCAGTTCTTC. V gene TRBV4-2 combines with J gene TRBJ2-1, with D maybe TRBD2 (6 bases). The CDR3 consists of 14 residues. Germline loops: CDR1 LGHNA, CDR2 YNFKEQ. The V and J ends lost 4 bases and 8 bases respectively, with 15 bases between them.

The genes are TRBV7-3 and TRBJ1-2, with D hard to call. CDR1 is SGHTA and CDR2 is FQGTGA in the germline V gene. Trimming removed 5 bases from V and 4 bases from J, with 14 bases in between. The CDR3 spans 14 residues. CDR3 nucleotide sequence: TGTGCCAGCAGCCCCCGGATAGCGGTCTATGGCTACACCTTC. Amino acids: CASSPRIAVYGYTF. Drawing the rest from reference TRBV7-3 and TRBJ1-2, the complete variable domain is GAGVSQTPSNKVTEKGKYVELRCDPISGHTALYWYRQSLGQGPEFLIYFQGTGAADDSGLPNDRFFAVRPEGSVSTLKIQRTERGDSAVYLCASSPRIAVYGYTFGSGTRLTVV.

The chain links TRBV30 to TRBJ2-3; 8 bases are shared with TRBD2. Germline V CDR1 and CDR2: GTSNPN, SVGIG (reference sequence). The CDR3 runs 15 residues. V dropped 0 bases and J dropped 5; count of bases not matched to a gene: 7. The CDR3 spells CAWSVRAGAGDTQYF. The CDR3 nucleotides are TGTGCCTGGAGTGTACGAGCGGGGGCTGGAGATACGCAGTATTTT.

The chain carries TRBV27 and TRBJ1-1; TRBD1 aligns across 7 bases. V lost 6 bases to trimming and J lost 7 bases; unmatched junction nucleotides: 14. The germline CDR1 and CDR2 sequences are MNHEY and SMNVEV (reference sequence). The CDR3 contains 15 residues. The CDR3 bases are TGTGCCAGCAGCCCAGACGACAGGGCGTTCGTTGAAGCTTTCTTT. It codes for CASSPDDRAFVEAFF.

This clone was recorded only once. The rearrangement links TRBV29-1 to TRBJ1-5, with a weak D call TRBD1 (6 bases). CDR3 length: 12 amino acids. CDR1 SQVTM and CDR2 ANQGSEA come from the germline V gene. V lost 4 bases and J 4 bases, leaving 8 bases between the germline ends. The CDR3 region is CSVGTENQPQHF. The DNA for the CDR3 is TGCAGCGTTGGGACAGAAAATCAGCCCCAGCATTTT.

This clone appeared a few times. The chain has TRBV6-5 and TRBJ1-6; TRBD1 is a possible D gene (5 bases). V lost 2 bases and J 10 bases, leaving 12 bases between the germline ends. Per the germline V gene, CDR1 is MNHEY and CDR2 is SVGAGI. CDR3 length: 14 amino acids. The CDR3 sequence is CASSYTWGDSPLHF. CDR3 in DNA: TGTGCCAGCAGTTACACGTGGGGGGACTCACCCCTCCACTTT.

The chain employs TRBV2 and TRBJ1-2; D remains unclear. Trimming cost V 1 base and J 3 bases, with 12 bases left between them. The CDR3 is made up of 15 amino acids. Germline-derived CDR1 and CDR2 are SNHLY and FYNNEI. In DNA, the CDR3 is TGTGCCAGCAGTGAAGATCCGGCAGTAGACTATGGCTACACCTTC. It encodes CASSEDPAVDYGYTF.

CDR3 residues: CASSGNRVDYGYTF. In nucleotides, the CDR3 is TGTGCCAGCAGTGGGAACAGGGTGGACTATGGCTACACCTTC. V usage is TRBV27 and J usage is TRBJ1-2; D may be TRBD1 (6 bases). This CDR3 contains 14 residues. The V gene's germline CDR1 is MNHEY and CDR2 SMNVEV (reference sequence). V lost 5 bases to trimming and J lost 3 bases, with 13 bases between them.

The V gene is TRBV9, the J gene TRBJ2-1; either TRBD1 or TRBD2 may fit D (7 bases each). Germline V lookup: CDR1 SGDLS, CDR2 YYNGEE. Between the trimmed V and J ends, which lost 0 bases and 0 bases, there was a span of 22 bases. The CDR3 covers 20 residues. In nucleotides, the CDR3 is TGTGCCAGCAGCGTAGGAGGGGAGGGGGCAAAACACCGCTCCTACAATGAGCAGTTCTTC. This codes for CASSVGGEGAKHRSYNEQFF.

This chain links TRBV2 with TRBJ2-2, with D perhaps TRBD2 (5 bases). CDR1 is SNHLY, CDR2 FYNNEI, per germline. CDR3 length: 15 amino acids. V dropped 6 bases and J dropped 5 bases, with 16 bases sitting between them. The DNA of the CDR3 is TGTGCCAGCAGCCCCTTGCGGGTCAGGACCGGGGAGCTGTTTTTT. Its translation: CASSPLRVRTGELFF.

The chain joins TRBV18 to TRBJ2-5, with TRBD1 as a possible D gene (5 bases). Germline lookup yields CDR1 KGHSH and CDR2 LQKENI. V was clipped by 2 bases and J by 4 bases, with 17 bases between them. The CDR3 length is 16 residues. Written as DNA, the CDR3 is TGTGCCAGCTCACCAGCGGCGACTTTAACAGGAGAGACCCAGTACTTC. Its protein product is CASSPAATLTGETQYF.

V gene TRBV19 combines with J gene TRBJ1-6; no firm D call. The V gene's germline CDR1 is LNHDA and CDR2 SQIVND (reference sequence). V was clipped by 5 bases and J by 7 bases, with 9 bases between them. The CDR3 is 13 amino acids. For the CDR3, the DNA is TGTGCCAGTAGTGCTGTGGAGAATTCACCCCTCCACTTT. This gives the protein CASSAVENSPLHF. Variable domain in full (rest from reference TRBV19 and TRBJ1-6): DGGITQSPKYLFRKEGQNVTLSCEQNLNHDAMYWYRQDPGQGLRLIYYSQIVNDFQKGDIAEGYSVSREKKESFPLTVTSAQKNPTAFYLCASSAVENSPLHFGNGTRLTVT.

This sequence joins TRBV10-1 and TRBJ1-2; weak D call: TRBD1 (5 bases). V lost 2 bases, J lost 3 bases, and 7 bases lay in between. Germline loops: CDR1 WNHNN, CDR2 SYGVQD (reference sequence). CDR3 length equals 13 residues. The CDR3 loop reads CASSEGGDYGYTF. In DNA form, the CDR3 reads TGCGCCAGCAGTGAGGGAGGGGACTATGGCTACACCTTC.

This chain links TRBV7-8 with TRBJ1-5, with 10 bases lining up with TRBD1. Looked up from germline, CDR1 is SGHVS and CDR2 is FQNEAQ. This CDR3 is built from 19 residues. Trimming took 8 bases from V and 0 from J; bases not matched to a gene: 16. The CDR3 DNA reads as TGTGCCAGCTCAGCGTCACTCGGGACAGGGGAGATTAGCAATCAGCCCCAGCATTTT. This sequence encodes CASSASLGTGEISNQPQHF.

In this sample, this clone turned up once. An end of the junction does not agree with germline; a read error may underlie this. This sample also contains other DNA sequences that code for the same CDR3. J is TRBJ1-2 and V is TRBV6-5; tentative D call: TRBD1 (6 bases). CDR1 MNHEY and CDR2 SVGAGI come from the germline V gene. This CDR3 is built from 13 residues. CDR3 loop: CASSYRGPDGYTF. Here the CDR3 DNA reads TGTGCCAGCAGTTACCGGGGGCCCGATGGTTACACCTTC.